This record looks at one TCR beta chain sequence and its context. The data stem from a study of control samples from healthy donors and cancer patients. Some clones are missing from TCRdb's copy, which holds only in-frame ones; the method was immunoSEQ multiplex PCR. Of about 120,000 clones detected, approximately 90% appear once; the ten largest clones hold 7.8%. This CDR3 region has 17 residues. The sample taken for sequencing was blood. The sequence was collected from a young woman in good health. The chain combines TRBV21-1 with TRBJ2-7; the table's D call TRBD2 went unverified against the DNA. TRBV21-1 is designated a pseudogene. The CDR3 bases are TGTGCCAGCAGCAAAGTTTGGACTAGCGGGAGACCCTACGAGCAGTACTTC. It yields the protein CASSKVWTSGRPYEQYF.